Listed here are 25 T cell receptor beta chains from one sample, sequenced in a study of blood T cell repertoires in COVID-19. Assay: immunoSEQ multiplex PCR; the TCRdb copy retains only in-frame clones and omits some. The sample yields 210,000 or so clones, 80% to 90% seen once. Sequenced: PBMCs or T cells enriched from blood (not recorded which). The receptor set was obtained from a woman aged 50 to 60 in a cohort exposed to, infected with or recovered from COVID-19 (not recorded which).

This rearrangement joins TRBV7-3 to TRBJ2-3; a weak D match, TRBD2 (5 bases). V was pared by 2 bases and J by 0 bases, with 15 bases between. Germline-derived CDR1 and CDR2 are SGHTA and FQGTGA. The CDR3 has 17 amino acids. CDR3 region: CASSLRGYPSSTDTQYF. For the CDR3, the DNA is TGTGCCAGCAGCTTACGAGGGTATCCCTCGAGCACAGATACGCAGTATTTT.

This sequence joins TRBV5-4 and TRBJ1-1; TRBD1 agrees at 7 bases. The V gene's germline CDR1 is SGHNT and CDR2 YYREEE (reference sequence). The CDR3 covers 14 residues. Trimming removed 0 bases from V and 3 bases from J; junction bases left unmatched: 2. In nucleotides, the CDR3 is TGTGCCAGCAGCTTGGACAGGGGTGACACTGAAGCTTTCTTT. This codes for CASSLDRGDTEAFF.

This chain uses TRBV14 with TRBJ2-1; a possible D gene is TRBD1 (6 bases). The V end lost 1 base, the J end lost 10 bases, and 14 bases lay between the germline ends. The CDR3 covers 14 residues. The germline CDR1 and CDR2 sequences are SGHDN and FVKESK. CDR3 bases: TGTGCCAGCAGCCAAGTCCCTTCTGACAGGGAGCAGTTCTTC. Residues: CASSQVPSDREQFF.

This chain links TRBV7-9 with TRBJ1-5, with D possibly TRBD1 on 6 matching bases. Germline V gene lookup returns CDR1 SEHNR and CDR2 FQNEAQ (reference sequence). The CDR3 loop spans 17 amino acids. V lost 1 base and J 6 bases, leaving 19 bases between the germline ends. The chain's CDR3 is CASSLGDGYEGGQPQHF. CDR3 DNA sequence: TGTGCCAGCAGCTTAGGCGACGGATACGAAGGGGGTCAGCCCCAGCATTTT. Full variable domain (missing parts from reference TRBV7-9 and TRBJ1-5): DTGVSQNPRHKITKRGQNVTFRCDPISEHNRLYWYRQTLGQGPEFLTYFQNEAQLEKSRLLSDRFSAERPKGSFSTLEIQRTEQGDSAMYLCASSLGDGYEGGQPQHFGDGTRLSIL.

V is TRBV24-1 and J is TRBJ1-2; 9 positions agree with TRBD1. J lost 4 bases, V lost 5 bases, and 7 bases had no gene match. This CDR3 comprises 15 residues. Per germline, CDR1 KGHDR and CDR2 SFDVKD. CDR3 in amino acids: CATSVPGQGSYGYTF. CDR3 nucleotide sequence: TGTGCCACCAGTGTTCCGGGACAGGGATCCTATGGCTACACCTTC.

CDR3 amino acids: CASSGELSLWTDTQYF. The CDR3 DNA is TGTGCCAGCAGTGGAGAACTGTCTTTGTGGACAGATACGCAGTATTTT. The chain recombines TRBV2 with TRBJ2-3, with D unresolved. Germline CDR1 SNHLY, CDR2 FYNNEI. The CDR3 consists of 16 residues. V lost 4 bases and J lost 3, with 17 bases in between.

The chain uses TRBV11-3 and TRBJ2-2; D might be TRBD2 (5 bases). In germline, CDR1 is SGHNT, CDR2 YENEEA. The ends were cut back, 6 bases at V and 1 base at J, with 15 bases in the middle. The CDR3 runs to 16 residues. The CDR3 loop is CASSYGTSMNTGELFF. CDR3 coding DNA: TGTGCCAGCAGTTATGGAACTAGTATGAACACCGGGGAGCTGTTTTTT. The complete variable domain, with remaining parts taken from reference TRBV11-3 and TRBJ2-2, reads EAGVVQSPRYKIIEKKQPVAFWCNPISGHNTLYWYLQNLGQGPELLIRYENEEAVDDSQLPKDRFSAERLKGVDSTLKIQPAELGDSAVYLCASSYGTSMNTGELFFGEGSRLTVL.

V usage is TRBV5-4 and J usage is TRBJ1-2; D gene unclear. V was pared by 1 base and J by 5 bases, with 9 bases between. CDR3 length: 13 amino acids. The germline V gene encodes CDR1 SGHNT and CDR2 YYREEE (reference sequence). This CDR3 reads CASSLSPEYGYTF. The CDR3 nucleotides are TGTGCCAGCAGCTTGTCTCCGGAGTATGGCTACACCTTC. The variable domain in full, with the rest retrieved from reference TRBV5-4 and TRBJ1-2, is ETGVTQSPTHLIKTRGQQVTLRCSSQSGHNTVSWYQQALGQGPQFIFQYYREEENGRGNFPPRFSGLQFPNYSSELNVNALELDDSALYLCASSLSPEYGYTFGSGTRLTVV.

The chain carries TRBV9 and TRBJ2-1; tentatively, D is TRBD1 (5 bases). CDR1 SGDLS and CDR2 YYNGEE come from the germline V gene. This CDR3 has 14 amino acids. V lost 2 bases and J 7 bases, leaving 13 bases between the germline ends. The CDR3: CASSVRQLGNEQFF. The CDR3 bases are TGTGCCAGCAGCGTTCGACAGCTAGGGAATGAGCAGTTCTTC. The whole variable domain, remainder taken from reference TRBV9 and TRBJ2-1, is DSGVTQTPKHLITATGQRVTLRCSPRSGDLSVYWYQQSLDQGLQFLIQYYNGEERAKGNILERFSAQQFPDLHSELNLSSLELGDSALYFCASSVRQLGNEQFFGPGTRLTVL.

The chain recombines TRBV6-1 with TRBJ1-2; D perhaps matches TRBD1 (5 bases). Trimming stripped 1 base from V and 2 bases from J, with 8 bases between. The germline V gene has CDR1 MNHNS and CDR2 SASEGT. The CDR3 spans 14 residues. The CDR3 spells CASSEGGSNYGYTF. The CDR3, as DNA: TGTGCCAGCAGTGAAGGGGGCAGCAACTATGGCTACACCTTC.

CDR3 nucleotide sequence: TGTGCCAGCAGCTTATCGACAGATACGCAGTATTTT. Its translation: CASSLSTDTQYF. The J gene is TRBJ2-3, the V gene TRBV7-2; D not certain. Looked up from germline, CDR1 is SGHTA and CDR2 is FQGNSA. This CDR3 has 12 residues. V was cut by 2 bases and J by 3 bases, with 3 bases left in between.

The chain has TRBV30 and TRBJ1-1, with TRBD1 matching over 8 bases. The CDR3 has 15 amino acids. CDR1 is GTSNPN and CDR2 is SVGIG in the germline V gene (reference sequence). V trimming: 3 bases; J trimming: 4 bases; junction bases outside the gene matches: 10. This chain's CDR3 is CAWRGQATRSTEAFF. The DNA of the CDR3 is TGTGCCTGGAGGGGACAGGCAACACGGAGCACTGAAGCTTTCTTT. Variable domain in full (rest from reference TRBV30 and TRBJ1-1): SQTIHQWPATLVQPVGSPLSLECTVEGTSNPNLYWYRQAAGRGLQLLFYSVGIGQISSEVPQNLSASRPQDRQFILSSKKLLLSDSGFYLCAWRGQATRSTEAFFGQGTRLTVV.

The chain carries TRBV25-1 and TRBJ2-7, with 7 bases fitting TRBD1. The CDR3 spans 13 residues. The germline gives CDR1 MGHDK, CDR2 SYGVNS. V shed 6 bases and J 2 bases; nucleotides not matched to a gene: 4. CDR3 region: CASSQGTAYEQYF. As DNA, the CDR3 is TGTGCCAGCAGCCAAGGGACAGCCTACGAGCAGTACTTC.

The CDR3 DNA reads TGTGCCAGCAGCCATGGACAGGGCCAAGAGACCCAGTACTTC. This translates into CASSHGQGQETQYF. The chain is built from TRBV7-9 and TRBJ2-5; 8 bases are shared with TRBD1. In germline, CDR1 is SEHNR, CDR2 FQNEAQ (reference sequence). V was clipped by 5 bases and J by 1 base; unmatched bases: 3. This CDR3 has 14 residues.

The rearrangement uses TRBV19 and TRBJ2-7, with 9 bases matching TRBD1. V lost 6 bases to trimming and J lost 3 bases; unmatched junction nucleotides: 9. Germline values: CDR1 LNHDA, CDR2 SQIVND (reference sequence). This CDR3 spans 15 amino acids. CDR3 bases: TGTGCCAGTAGGAAGTCCGGGACAGGGTACTACGAGCAGTACTTC. It is translated as CASRKSGTGYYEQYF.

CDR3 amino acids: CASSASGGNYEQYF. The CDR3 DNA follows: TGTGCCAGCAGCGCCTCAGGGGGCAACTACGAGCAGTACTTC. The genes are TRBV7-2 and TRBJ2-7; 8 bases line up with TRBD1. CDR1 is SGHTA and CDR2 is FQGNSA in the germline V gene. V was clipped by 5 bases and J by 3 bases; unmatched bases: 6. CDR3 length: 14 residues.

The chain carries TRBV7-2 and TRBJ2-3; TRBD1 matches at 7 bases. Germline CDR1 reads SGHTA; CDR2 reads FQGNSA. V gave up 6 bases and J gave up 6 bases; unmatched junction bases: 18. This CDR3 has 17 residues. CDR3 sequence: CASSRRQGMGRVDTQYF. CDR3 sequence (DNA): TGTGCCAGCAGTCGTAGACAGGGTATGGGACGTGTGGATACGCAGTATTTT.

V is TRBV7-2 and J is TRBJ2-3; D gene unclear. Germline loops: CDR1 SGHTA, CDR2 FQGNSA. V lost 8 bases and J 0 bases, leaving 15 bases between the germline ends. The CDR3 length is 15 residues. The CDR3 protein is CASGKTPISTDTQYF. In DNA, the CDR3 is TGTGCCAGCGGAAAGACACCCATCAGCACAGATACGCAGTATTTT. Looking up the rest from reference TRBV7-2 and TRBJ2-3 gives the full variable domain: GAGVSQSPSNKVTEKGKDVELRCDPISGHTALYWYRQSLGQGLEFLIYFQGNSAPDKSGLPSDRFSAERTGGSVSTLTIQRTQQEDSAVYLCASGKTPISTDTQYFGPGTRLTVL.

V and J are TRBV10-3 and TRBJ1-6; TRBD1 matches 9 bases. J gave up 9 bases and V 2 bases, and 11 bases lay outside the gene matches. Per the germline V gene, CDR1 is ENHRY and CDR2 is SYGVKD. The CDR3 loop spans 17 amino acids. The DNA for the CDR3 is TGTGCCATCAGTGAGCAGATTCGACAGGGGGAGGGTTCACCCCTCCACTTT. It is translated as CAISEQIRQGEGSPLHF.

The chain recombines TRBV5-1 with TRBJ1-5, with TRBD1 matching 9 bases. CDR3 size: 14 residues. The junction had 5 bases not matched to a gene; V was cut back by 5 bases and J by 5 bases. From germline, CDR1 is SGHRS and CDR2 YFSETQ. CDR3 region: CASSPGQGYQPQHF. The CDR3 DNA follows: TGCGCCAGCAGTCCGGGACAGGGTTATCAGCCCCAGCATTTT.

The V call is TRBV3-1 (or the pseudogene TRBV3-2), the J call TRBJ2-5; weak D call: TRBD2 (6 bases). This CDR3 is 13 amino acids long. Trimming removed 7 bases from V and 2 bases from J, with 11 bases in between. Germline lookup yields CDR1 LGHDT and CDR2 YNNKEL (reference sequence). Here the CDR3 DNA reads TGTGCCAGCACGGGGCGGGGACAAGAGACCCAGTACTTC. Its protein product is CASTGRGQETQYF.

Here the CDR3 reads CASGLGDSNQPQHF. CDR3 nucleotides: TGTGCTAGTGGTTTGGGAGATAGCAATCAGCCCCAGCATTTT. The chain combines TRBV12-5 with TRBJ1-5, with D hard to call. Germline V gives CDR1 LGHNT, CDR2 FRNRAP. Trimming left V 1 base short and J 0 bases short, with 4 bases between. The CDR3 covers 14 residues.

The chain joins TRBV7-9 to TRBJ2-3; 8 positions agree with TRBD1. CDR3 length: 17 residues. Germline CDR1 and CDR2: SEHNR and FQNEAQ (reference sequence). J gave up 2 bases and V 5 bases, and 12 bases lay outside the gene matches. CDR3 sequence reads: CASSQGDRGYYTDTQYF. The CDR3 region has the DNA TGTGCCAGCAGCCAAGGCGACAGGGGTTACTACACAGATACGCAGTATTTT.

This CDR3 reads CASSSGQPQSYTF. The CDR3 nucleotides are TGTGCCAGCAGCTCGGGACAACCGCAGAGCTACACCTTC. This chain connects TRBV7-2 to TRBJ1-2, with D tentatively TRBD1 (6 bases). The CDR3 contains 13 residues. Germline CDR1 is SGHTA and CDR2 is FQGNSA. V lost 4 bases to trimming and J lost 9 bases, with 15 bases between them.

CDR3 in amino acids: CASRYDRALGYGYTF. The CDR3 DNA is TGCGCCAGCAGATACGACAGGGCTCTAGGCTATGGCTACACCTTC. J is TRBJ1-2 and V is TRBV5-1; 7 bases fit TRBD1. Looked up from germline, CDR1 is SGHRS and CDR2 is YFSETQ. This CDR3 comprises 15 residues. The V gene end was trimmed by 5 bases and the J gene end by 4 bases; junction bases not matched to a gene: 11.